This T cell receptor beta chain was recovered during a study of CD8 T cells in ankylosing spondylitis. In TCRdb, the 5' RACE reads were re-called with MiXCR into one record per CDR3 protein. Among 80,000 to 90,000 distinct CDR3 sequences, roughly 30% were seen once, and the ten largest hold around 59%. General observations from the study: Researchers reportedly found disease-linked clones significantly enriched in matched ankylosing spondylitis synovial fluid. For ankylosing spondylitis blood, a TCR beta motif of under ten highly homologous variants appeared characteristic. Past studies reported some motif variants in reactive arthritis synovial fluid and blood.

This clonotype was counted at least ten times. Its target is unknown. This CDR3 is built from 14 residues. V was trimmed by 4 bases and J by 5 bases, leaving 12 bases between them. From germline, CDR1 is SGHRS and CDR2 YFSETQ. The clonotype originates from a male donor with ankylosing spondylitis or in good health (not recorded which). Sequencing was performed on blood, either unsorted or a sorted T cell fraction (not recorded which). The chain uses TRBV5-1 and TRBJ2-2; D gene unclear. CDR3 coding DNA: TGCGCCAGCAGCCTGGATGTTCGAACCGGGGAGCTGTTTTTT. This translates into CASSLDVRTGELFF.